Many counts were recorded for the clone carrying this TCR beta chain. Its antigen remains unknown. The data are from a study of human T cells and chemical hapten exposure. General observations from the study: The presence of alopecia in the donors means their immune response may differ from healthy people's. Controls had significantly fewer large CDR3 similarity clusters than were formed by expanded TCRs.

The CDR3 has 14 residues. Between the trimmed V and J ends, which lost 1 base and 2 bases, there was a span of 8 bases. Using its own MiXCR run on the RACE reads, TCRdb lists one record per CDR3 protein. The table records roughly 380,000 distinct CDR3 sequences, less than 6.5% of them present only once. The time point was: pre-sensitization, week 0. The treatment here: therapeutic diphenylcyclopropenone sensitization with weekly scalp DPC. Patients had alopecia, were aged 18 to 70, and were not pregnant. The material sequenced was whole blood, taken in connection with sensitization to the hapten diphenylcyclopropenone (DPC). The TCR originated in a woman in her 50s with alopecia areata. Some clones in this sample may be carry-over from other donors' samples. The rearrangement joins TRBV12-3 or TRBV12-4 to TRBJ2-5; a possible D gene is TRBD2 (6 bases). CDR3 DNA sequence: TGTGCCAGCAGTTTAGGCGGGGCACAAGAGACCCAGTACTTC. This translates into CASSLGGAQETQYF.